This T cell receptor beta chain was captured by sequencing in a study of a mutant IDH1 vaccine in newly diagnosed glioma. Whole-study context: Vaccinations, eight in total, occurred in weeks 1, 3, 5, 7, 11, 15, 19, 23. Patients were pretreated with radiotherapy, temozolomide, or both, mostly both.

Specified time point: week 23, last vaccination. Doses comprised 300 ug of mutant IDH1 20-mer peptide each, plus topical imiquimod. General study points: It seemed that pseudoprogression was not linked to changes in the top peripheral T cell clonotypes. Of the patients, around 93% had vaccine-induced immune responses.

Assay used: immunoSEQ multiplex PCR; TCRdb lists only in-frame clones, some missing. The data contain 30,000 to 40,000 clones, roughly 79% of them seen just once; the ten biggest clones take up approximately 5.1%. Germline loops: CDR1 MNHNS, CDR2 SASEGT. Unmatched junction bases numbered 0, after V lost 6 bases and J lost 3 bases. There are 12 residues in the CDR3. Of note for this clone: Its antigen remains unidentified.

The chain joins TRBV6-1 to TRBJ2-5, with TRBD2 matching 8 bases. The material sequenced was PBMCs, taken from a glioma patient whose treatment included an IDH1 peptide vaccine. This TCR was sampled from a man in his forties or fifties with glioma. CDR3 sequence: CASRGLEETQYF. The CDR3 DNA reads TGTGCCAGCAGGGGACTAGAAGAGACCCAGTACTTC.